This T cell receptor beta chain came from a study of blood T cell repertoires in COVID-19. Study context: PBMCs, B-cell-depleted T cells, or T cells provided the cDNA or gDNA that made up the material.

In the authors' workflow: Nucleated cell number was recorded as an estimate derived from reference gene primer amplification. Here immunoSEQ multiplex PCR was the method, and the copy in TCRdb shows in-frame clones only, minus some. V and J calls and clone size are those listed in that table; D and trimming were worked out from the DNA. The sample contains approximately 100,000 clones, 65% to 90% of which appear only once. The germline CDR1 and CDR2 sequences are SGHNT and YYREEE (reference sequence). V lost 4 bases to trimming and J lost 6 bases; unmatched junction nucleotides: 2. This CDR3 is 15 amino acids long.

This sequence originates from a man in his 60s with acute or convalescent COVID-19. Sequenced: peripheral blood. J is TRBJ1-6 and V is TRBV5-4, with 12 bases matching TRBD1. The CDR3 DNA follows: TGTGCCAGCAGCGGGACAGGGGGCGGTAATTCACCCCTCCACTTT. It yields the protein CASSGTGGGNSPLHF.